The rows below give T cell receptor beta chains drawn from one sample of a study of persistence of HIV-infected CD4 T cells. Their antigens remain unidentified. TCRdb's copy holds only in-frame clones and misses some; the assay was immunoSEQ multiplex PCR. The sample lists about 17,000 clones; approximately 65% were seen once. The sample in question was CD4+ T cells sorted from PBMCs after approximately 20-hour stimulation, obtained from a patient who received antiretroviral therapy. The receptor source for this set is an adult woman with HIV who was CMV-seropositive. The CDR3 runs from the conserved cysteine through the conserved F or W. D genes are given only for firm matches. Size values are once, few and many counts, or a class for expanded clones, and some rows have none.

v_gene	d_gene	abundance	j_gene	CDR3aa	CDR3nt
TRBV10-3	TRBD1	.	TRBJ1-4	CAISGDRGGEKLFF	TGTGCCATCAGTGGGGACAGGGGGGGAGAAAAACTGTTTTTT
TRBV10-3	.	.	TRBJ1-1	CAISESIERAEAFF	TGTGCCATCAGTGAGTCGATTGAGAGGGCTGAAGCTTTCTTT
TRBV18	.	.	TRBJ1-3	CASSPDRRNRNTIYF	TGTGCCAGCTCACCTGACAGGCGAAATCGAAACACCATATATTTT
TRBV6-5	.	.	TRBJ1-6	CASTLTAPGSPLHF	TGTGCCAGCACCCTGACTGCCCCTGGGTCACCCCTCCACTTT
TRBV9	TRBD1	.	TRBJ1-4	CASSEGTEELFF	TGTGCCAGCAGCGAGGGGACAGAAGAACTGTTTTTT
TRBV7-9	.	.	TRBJ1-5	CASSLGGLNQPQHF	TGTGCCAGCAGCTTGGGAGGACTCAATCAGCCCCAGCATTTT
TRBV9	.	.	TRBJ1-4	CASTPGLGGGANEKLFF	TGTGCCAGCACCCCAGGGTTGGGGGGCGGAGCTAATGAAAAACTGTTTTTT
TRBV10-2	.	.	TRBJ1-4	CASSGTVATNEKLFF	TGCGCCAGCAGCGGGACGGTTGCAACTAATGAAAAACTGTTTTTT
TRBV5-1	TRBD2	.	TRBJ2-1	CASSESGGTHNEQFF	TGCGCCAGCAGCGAGAGCGGGGGGACCCACAATGAGCAGTTCTTC
TRBV10-3	TRBD1	few	TRBJ1-6	CATSGQGVRSGNSPLHF	TGTGCCACCTCGGGACAGGGGGTTAGGTCTGGTAATTCACCCCTCCACTTT
TRBV5-1	.	.	TRBJ2-3	CASSSTPTGTQYF	TGCGCCAGCAGCTCGACTCCCACCGGTACGCAGTATTTT
TRBV7-8	TRBD1	.	TRBJ2-7	CASSLRTGGAREQYF	TGTGCCAGCAGCTTACGGACAGGGGGCGCGAGGGAGCAGTACTTC
TRBV9	.	.	TRBJ2-7	CASSVGTEAYEQYF	TGTGCCAGCAGCGTGGGGACGGAAGCCTACGAGCAGTACTTC
TRBV19	TRBD2	few	TRBJ2-1	CASGPPTSGGPGGQFF	TGTGCCAGTGGGCCCCCGACTAGCGGGGGTCCGGGGGGGCAGTTCTTC
TRBV6-2/TRBV6-3	TRBD1	.	TRBJ2-3	CASSYRQGVTDTQYF	TGTGCCAGCAGTTACCGACAGGGAGTGACAGATACGCAGTATTTT
TRBV29-1	.	.	TRBJ1-4	CSVGGGREKLFF	TGCAGCGTTGGAGGAGGGAGGGAAAAACTGTTTTTT
TRBV6-2/TRBV6-3	TRBD1	.	TRBJ1-2	CASSFSGTGGSYGYTF	TGTGCCAGCAGTTTCTCCGGGACAGGGGGCAGCTATGGCTACACCTTC
TRBV10-3	.	.	TRBJ1-3	CAISEPEGGPIQGNTIYF	TGTGCCATCAGTGAGCCCGAGGGCGGACCGATCCAAGGAAACACCATATATTTT
TRBV5-1	TRBD1	.	TRBJ2-5	CASSLGDRDVETQYF	TGCGCCAGCAGCTTGGGGGACAGGGATGTTGAGACCCAGTACTTC
TRBV15	.	few	TRBJ1-2	CATSRKDGFSGYTF	TGTGCCACCAGCAGAAAGGACGGGTTTAGTGGCTACACCTTC
TRBV2	.	.	TRBJ1-5	CASSDGFSNQPQHF	TGTGCCAGCAGTGACGGTTTTAGCAATCAGCCCCAGCATTTT
TRBV9	TRBD2	.	TRBJ2-1	CASSVGGGGYNEQFF	TGTGCCAGCAGCGTAGGCGGGGGGGGCTACAATGAGCAGTTCTTC
TRBV30	.	.	TRBJ1-4	CAWSLTANEKLFF	TGTGCCTGGAGTCTGACAGCTAATGAAAAACTGTTTTTT
TRBV7-9	.	few	TRBJ1-3	CASSLGEGDTGNTIYF	TGTGCCAGCAGCTTAGGAGAGGGGGACACTGGAAACACCATATATTTT
TRBV13	TRBD1	once	TRBJ1-2	CASSMGQGFYGYTF	TGTGCCAGCAGCATGGGACAGGGTTTCTATGGCTACACCTTC
TRBV27	TRBD2	.	TRBJ2-2	CASSLPTGGTGELFF	TGTGCCAGCAGTTTACCGACGGGAGGGACCGGGGAGCTGTTTTTT
TRBV5-1	TRBD2	.	TRBJ2-3	CASSLGTSGDTDTQYF	TGCGCCAGCAGCTTAGGGACTAGCGGGGACACAGATACGCAGTATTTT
TRBV7-3	TRBD2	.	TRBJ2-1	CASSRTSGGANEQFF	TGTGCCAGCAGCCGGACTAGCGGGGGGGCGAATGAGCAGTTCTTC
TRBV21-1	.	.	TRBJ2-1	CASSPHARIDNEQFF	TGTGCCAGCAGCCCTCACGCACGGATTGACAATGAGCAGTTCTTC
TRBV5-1	.	.	TRBJ2-7	CASSRDTDYEQYF	TGCGCCAGCAGCCGGGACACGGACTACGAGCAGTACTTC
TRBV5-1	TRBD2	.	TRBJ2-5	CASSWNPGGEETQYF	TGCGCCAGCAGCTGGAACCCGGGGGGGGAAGAGACCCAGTACTTC
TRBV7-5	.	.	TRBJ1-1	CVRSLSPGDREATEAFF	TGTGTCAGAAGCTTAAGTCCTGGGGACAGGGAGGCAACTGAAGCTTTCTTT
TRBV9	.	.	TRBJ2-3	CASSPDGRGTDTQYF	TGTGCCAGCAGCCCAGATGGCAGAGGCACAGATACGCAGTATTTT
TRBV6-5	TRBD2	.	TRBJ2-7	CASSGLAGGEQYF	TGTGCCAGCAGCGGACTAGCGGGGGGCGAGCAGTACTTC
TRBV29-1	.	.	TRBJ1-2	CSVEEWTAPENYGYTF	TGCAGCGTTGAAGAGTGGACAGCTCCGGAGAACTATGGCTACACCTTC
TRBV9	.	few	TRBJ1-1	CASSVFRNTEAFF	TGTGCCAGCAGCGTCTTCCGTAACACTGAAGCTTTCTTT
TRBV9	.	few	TRBJ2-7	CASSVGSTAYEQYF	TGTGCCAGCAGCGTCGGATCGACAGCTTACGAGCAGTACTTC
TRBV5-1	TRBD1	.	TRBJ2-2	CASSWGQVGSGELFF	TGCGCCAGCAGTTGGGGACAGGTGGGGTCCGGGGAGCTGTTTTTT
TRBV5-1	TRBD2	.	TRBJ2-2	CASSLGAGSITGELFF	TGCGCCAGCAGCTTGGGAGCGGGGTCAATCACCGGGGAGCTGTTTTTT
TRBV20-1	.	.	TRBJ2-3	CSASGFRDTQYF	TGCAGTGCTAGTGGGTTTAGGGATACGCAGTATTTT
TRBV5-1	.	.	TRBJ2-2	CASSLGMGGELFF	TGCGCCAGCAGCTTGGGGATGGGCGGGGAGCTGTTTTTT
TRBV6-5	TRBD1	.	TRBJ2-4	CASSRDRGENIQYF	TGTGCCAGCAGTCGTGACAGGGGAGAAAACATTCAGTACTTC
TRBV18	TRBD1	.	TRBJ1-1	CASSPQGQGRGEAFF	TGTGCCAGCTCACCACAGGGACAGGGGAGAGGTGAAGCTTTCTTT
TRBV24-1	.	.	TRBJ2-3	CATSDFGTGQDTQYF	TGTGCCACCAGTGATTTCGGCACAGGGCAGGATACGCAGTATTTT
TRBV14	.	.	TRBJ2-3	CASSQSRRTTDTQYF	TGTGCCAGCAGCCAAAGTCGGCGGACCACAGATACGCAGTATTTT